This T cell receptor (beta chain) was found in a study of cytomegalovirus exposure and HLA in healthy donors. Broader study findings: Most of the TCR beta V segments (in an earlier analysis) were productive either about 87% or about 30% of the time. The study listed under 200 cytomegalovirus-associated TCR beta chains. Accurate prediction of most subjects' HLA-A and HLA-B alleles from TCR beta sequences was reported.

This CDR3 has 15 residues. Germline CDR1 reads SGHRS; CDR2 reads YFSETQ. V dropped 2 bases and J dropped 4; count of bases not matched to a gene: 5. The primer mix had 60 Vbeta and 13 Jbeta primers. Here immunoSEQ multiplex PCR was the method, and the copy in TCRdb shows in-frame clones only, minus some. Among approximately 140,000 clones listed, roughly 80% were seen once. Notes on this clone: As yet, its antigen is unknown.

This TCR was recovered from a boy younger than 18 in good health and CMV-seronegative. Sequencing was performed on PBMCs. The J gene is TRBJ1-2, the V gene TRBV5-1; 10 bases are shared with TRBD1. The DNA for the CDR3 is TGCGCCAGCAGCTTCGGGACAGGGGAGGGCTATGGCTACACCTTC. Its protein is CASSFGTGEGYGYTF.